This TCR beta chain emerged from a study of blood T cell repertoires in COVID-19. Using immunoSEQ multiplex PCR, the repertoire was profiled, and TCRdb retains in-frame clones only, with some absent. The table has about 100,000 clones, roughly 92% seen once; the top ten hold more than 5%. Germline CDR1 and CDR2: MGHRA and YSYEKL. This CDR3 contains 16 residues. V trimming: 3 bases; J trimming: 8 bases; junction bases outside the gene matches: 11. V gene TRBV4-1 combines with J gene TRBJ2-1, with TRBD2 matching over 9 bases. This TCR came from a man aged 50 or older with active COVID-19. Sequencing was performed on peripheral blood. This chain's CDR3 is CASSHEREVWLDEQFF. The CDR3 region has the DNA TGCGCCAGCAGCCATGAGCGGGAGGTATGGCTGGATGAGCAGTTCTTC.